A single sample is the source of the 26 T cell receptor beta chains below, sequenced in a study of human T cells and chemical hapten exposure. Time point meaning: patch test 2, 6 weeks after DPC sensitization. Treatment described: therapeutic diphenylcyclopropenone sensitization with weekly scalp DPC. TCRdb passed the RACE reads through MiXCR, listing each CDR3 protein once. The profile covers a few hundred thousand distinct CDR3 sequences, with about 6.3% appearing a single time and 5% to 6% taken by the ten largest. The source material was whole blood, sampled in connection with sensitization to the hapten diphenylcyclopropenone (DPC). These receptors all stem from a woman aged 18 to 35 with alopecia areata. Some clones in this sample may be carry-over from other donors' samples.

This rearrangement joins TRBV12-3 or TRBV12-4 to TRBJ2-7; D may be TRBD2 (6 bases). V lost 5 bases and J 4 bases, leaving 12 bases between the germline ends. The CDR3 length is 13 residues. The CDR3 loop reads CASSKPGVYEQYF. CDR3 nucleotide sequence: TGTGCCAGCAGTAAACCGGGGGTTTACGAGCAGTACTTC.

This clonotype was recorded a few times. The chain couples TRBV20-1 to TRBJ1-4; D gene unclear. Per the germline V gene, CDR1 is DFQATT and CDR2 is SNEGSKA (reference sequence). Trimming took off 1 base at V and 5 bases at J, with 8 bases between the two ends. The CDR3 is 13 amino acids. DNA of the CDR3: TGCAGTGCTAGAGGCGACCGAAATGAAAAACTGTTTTTT. It specifies CSARGDRNEKLFF.

In its sample, this clonotype was seen many times. The genes are TRBV24-1 and TRBJ2-2; the D gene could be TRBD1 or TRBD2 (7 bases each). The CDR3 sequence is 18 residues long. V was shortened by 2 bases and J by 1 base, with 16 bases between the two germline ends. Germline CDR1 KGHDR, CDR2 SFDVKD. CDR3 sequence reads: CATSDWGGQPMNTGELFF. The CDR3 DNA sequence: TGTGCCACCAGTGATTGGGGGGGACAGCCCATGAACACCGGGGAGCTGTTTTTT.

This chain joins TRBV20-1 and TRBJ2-3; D gene uncertain. The germline gives CDR1 DFQATT, CDR2 SNEGSKA (reference sequence). V lost 3 bases to trimming and J lost 1 base, with 8 bases between them. This CDR3 is built from 13 residues. The CDR3 is CSASSPGTDTQYF. The CDR3 DNA sequence: TGCAGTGCTAGCTCACCCGGCACAGATACGCAGTATTTT.

The chain couples TRBV5-1 to TRBJ2-3; D is unclear. The CDR3 loop spans 17 amino acids. Germline CDR1 and CDR2: SGHRS and YFSETQ. Trimming removed 0 bases at V and 1 base at J, with 15 bases between. The chain's CDR3 is CASSLVYRSPGTDTQYF. The CDR3 region has the DNA TGCGCCAGCAGCTTGGTTTATCGGTCCCCTGGCACAGATACGCAGTATTTT. Together with reference TRBV5-1 and TRBJ2-3, the CDR3 gives the full variable domain: KAGVTQTPRYLIKTRGQQVTLSCSPISGHRSVSWYQQTPGQGLQFLFEYFSETQRNKGNFPGRFSGRQFSNSRSEMNVSTLELGDSALYLCASSLVYRSPGTDTQYFGPGTRLTVL.

This clonotype turned up a few times. CDR3 bases: TGTGCCAGCAGCCAAGGTGTCGTGGGGGAGCTGTTTTTT. The encoded protein is CASSQGVVGELFF. The chain links TRBV3-1 to TRBJ2-2; D is ambiguous. V lost 1 base, J lost 8 bases, and 8 bases lay in between. This CDR3 region has 13 residues. Germline V gene data show CDR1 as LGHDT and CDR2 as YNNKEL (reference sequence). The whole variable domain, remainder taken from reference TRBV3-1 and TRBJ2-2, is DTAVSQTPKYLVTQMGNDKSIKCEQNLGHDTMYWYKQDSKKFLKIMFSYNNKELIINETVPNRFSPKSPDKAHLNLHINSLELGDSAVYFCASSQGVVGELFFGEGSRLTVL.

This clonotype showed up many times. V gene TRBV4-3 combines with J gene TRBJ2-6; D is undetermined. V shed 0 bases and J shed 2 bases, with 8 bases lying between them. There are 16 residues in the CDR3. In germline, CDR1 is LGHNA, CDR2 YSLEER. The CDR3 region is CASSQDRSAGANVLTF. The CDR3 region has the DNA TGCGCCAGCAGCCAAGATCGCAGCGCTGGGGCCAACGTCCTGACTTTC.

This sequence joins TRBV5-1 and TRBJ2-5, with 13 bases aligning to TRBD2. Trimming removed 0 bases from V and 4 bases from J; junction bases left unmatched: 9. Germline V CDR1 and CDR2: SGHRS, YFSETQ. This CDR3 spans 18 amino acids. The CDR3: CASSLEVGLAGTGETQYF. DNA for the CDR3: TGCGCCAGCAGCTTGGAGGTGGGACTAGCGGGGACAGGAGAGACCCAGTACTTC.

This sequence joins TRBV20-1 and TRBJ2-7, with 9 bases that match TRBD1. This CDR3 has 13 amino acids. Germline V gene lookup returns CDR1 DFQATT and CDR2 SNEGSKA (reference sequence). Trimming at V came to 5 bases and at J to 5 bases, leaving 7 bases not matched to a gene. The CDR3 DNA reads as TGCAGTGCTTTTACAGGGGGCGGGAACGAGCAGTACTTC. Translated, it gives CSAFTGGGNEQYF.

The CDR3 coding sequence is TGTGCCAGCAGCTTAAGTTTTTACAAAGGGCCCGCCGCTGAAGCTTTCTTT. This gives the protein CASSLSFYKGPAAEAFF. The chain joins TRBV7-3 to TRBJ1-1; D gene uncertain. CDR1 is SGHTA, CDR2 FQGTGA, per germline. This CDR3 is 17 amino acids long. The germline V and J ends were trimmed by 1 base and 6 bases, with 21 bases remaining between them.

The table lists this clonotype with a few counts. This chain uses TRBV10-3 with TRBJ1-2, with 10 nucleotides matching TRBD1. V was pared by 0 bases and J by 8 bases, with 3 bases of the junction left unmatched. The CDR3 loop spans 14 amino acids. Germline V gene lookup returns CDR1 ENHRY and CDR2 SYGVKD. The CDR3 here is CAISESGTGEGYTF. DNA for the CDR3: TGTGCCATCAGTGAGTCGGGGACAGGGGAAGGCTACACCTTC.

The sample holds a few counts of this clonotype. The chain uses TRBV5-4 and TRBJ1-1, with 8 positions matching TRBD1. Germline V gives CDR1 SGHNT, CDR2 YYREEE (reference sequence). The CDR3 has 17 residues. The V and J ends lost 1 base and 3 bases, in that order; junction bases with no gene match: 11. CDR3 sequence: CASSLWQGAVRHTEAFF. The CDR3 coding sequence is TGTGCCAGCAGCTTGTGGCAGGGGGCGGTTCGACACACTGAAGCTTTCTTT.

Ten or more counts support this clonotype. This sequence joins TRBV11-1 and TRBJ1-2; 7 bases are a match to TRBD1. The CDR3 runs to 13 residues. Germline V gene data show CDR1 as SGHAT and CDR2 as FQDESV (reference sequence). J was trimmed by 3 bases and V by 3 bases; bases with no gene match: 1. The CDR3 reads CASSFTGDYGYTF. In DNA form, the CDR3 reads TGTGCCAGCAGCTTCACAGGGGACTATGGCTACACCTTC.

This clonotype was observed at least ten times. The chain carries TRBV5-6 and TRBJ2-3; D remains ambiguous. V was clipped by 0 bases and J by 4 bases, with 12 bases between them. The CDR3 runs 15 residues. CDR1 is SGHDT, CDR2 YYEEEE, per germline. The CDR3 is CASSLVGSSSDTQYF. As DNA, the CDR3 is TGTGCCAGCAGCTTGGTCGGCTCTAGTTCAGATACGCAGTATTTT.

This clonotype has only a few counts. The rearrangement links TRBV3-1 to TRBJ2-2; possibly TRBD2 for D (6 bases). Germline CDR1 and CDR2: LGHDT and YNNKEL (reference sequence). This CDR3 spans 16 amino acids. The V and J ends lost 6 bases and 2 bases respectively, with 16 bases between them. CDR3 coding DNA: TGTGCCAGCAGTGAGGCCGGGACTTATAACACCGGGGAGCTGTTTTTT. Protein: CASSEAGTYNTGELFF.

The CDR3 loop reads CASSPNYSGHKNTGELFF. The CDR3 bases are TGTGCCAGCAGCCCAAATTACTCAGGGCACAAGAACACCGGGGAGCTGTTTTTT. This chain connects TRBV6-2 or TRBV6-3 to TRBJ2-2; D is possibly TRBD1 (5 bases). Germline V CDR1 and CDR2: MNHEY, SVGEGT. The V end lost 6 bases, the J end lost 1 base, and 21 bases lay between the germline ends. The CDR3 is made up of 18 amino acids.

The V call is TRBV5-1, the J call TRBJ2-1; D remains unclear. CDR1 and CDR2 (germline): SGHRS, YFSETQ. This CDR3 has 15 amino acids. V was trimmed by 5 bases and J by 2 bases, leaving 14 bases between them. CDR3 in amino acids: CASRPSQGAYNEQFF. As DNA, the CDR3 is TGCGCCAGCAGGCCCTCCCAAGGTGCCTACAATGAGCAGTTCTTC.

The sample holds many counts of this clonotype. The genes are TRBV14 and TRBJ2-3; D not resolved. The CDR3 has 12 residues. Germline values: CDR1 SGHDN, CDR2 FVKESK. The V and J ends lost 5 bases and 9 bases respectively, with 12 bases between them. The CDR3 protein is CASSIAPHTQYF. As DNA, the CDR3 is TGTGCCAGCAGCATCGCACCGCACACGCAGTATTTT. Combining the CDR3 with reference TRBV14 and TRBJ2-3 gives the whole variable domain EAGVTQFPSHSVIEKGQTVTLRCDPISGHDNLYWYRRVMGKEIKFLLHFVKESKQDESGMPNNRFLAERTGGTYSTLKVQPAELEDSGVYFCASSIAPHTQYFGPGTRLTVL.

The chain joins TRBV5-5 to TRBJ2-2; possible D gene TRBD2, 7 bases. Germline V gene data show CDR1 as SGHKS and CDR2 as YYEKEE (reference sequence). Trimming took off 5 bases at V and 5 bases at J, with 22 bases between the two ends. The CDR3 is 17 residues long. The CDR3 region has the DNA TGTGCCAGCAGGTGGGGCGGGGGCTCGACCGGAACCGGGGAGCTGTTTTTT. Translating gives CASRWGGGSTGTGELFF.

A word on this clonotype: An end of the junction differs from the germline gene, which may be a read error. The V gene is TRBV7-7, the J gene TRBJ2-5; 7 bases align to TRBD1. The CDR3 contains 15 residues. Germline values: CDR1 SSHAT, CDR2 FNYEAQ (reference sequence). The CDR3 DNA follows: TGTGCTAGCAGCTCAGGGACAGCTAACCAAGAGACCCAGTACTTC. This encodes CASSSGTANQETQYF.

This clonotype was recorded a few times. The chain carries TRBV12-3 or TRBV12-4 and TRBJ2-1, with 9 positions matching TRBD2. The CDR3 length is 14 residues. V lost 7 bases to trimming and J lost 3 bases; unmatched junction nucleotides: 4. DNA for the CDR3: TGTGCCAGCAAAGGCGGGGGGGACTACAATGAGCAGTTCTTC. It translates to CASKGGGDYNEQFF.

This clonotype was detected only a few times. The chain links TRBV4-3 to TRBJ2-2, with D unclear. CDR1 and CDR2 from the germline V gene are LGHNA and YSLEER. There are 15 residues in the CDR3. The V and J ends lost 7 bases and 1 base respectively, with 13 bases between them. The CDR3 loop is CASKHLHLNTGELFF. CDR3 nucleotides: TGCGCCAGCAAGCACCTACACTTGAACACCGGGGAGCTGTTTTTT.

In its sample, this clonotype was seen many times. The rearrangement uses TRBV7-2 and TRBJ2-1; TRBD1 aligns across 11 bases. V dropped 5 bases and J dropped 8; count of bases not matched to a gene: 8. This CDR3 has 15 residues. Germline CDR1 and CDR2: SGHTA and FQGNSA. CDR3 sequence (DNA): TGTGCCAGCAGCGCCCGATGGACAGGGGGCGATGAGCAGTTCTTC. It encodes CASSARWTGGDEQFF.

This rearrangement joins TRBV3-1 to TRBJ2-7; TRBD2 agrees at 13 bases. The germline CDR1 and CDR2 sequences are LGHDT and YNNKEL (reference sequence). Trimming cost V 3 bases and J 10 bases; bases outside gene matches: 6. This CDR3 is built from 14 residues. For the CDR3, the DNA is TGTGCCAGCAGCCACACGGGACTAGCGGGGCCTCAGTACTTC. This sequence encodes CASSHTGLAGPQYF.

The sample holds a few counts of this clonotype. CDR3 sequence reads: CASSQETLGPGADYGYTF. The CDR3 DNA reads as TGTGCCAGCAGCCAAGAAACTCTGGGCCCTGGGGCCGACTATGGCTACACCTTC. V is TRBV3-1 and J is TRBJ1-2; TRBD1 might be the D (5 bases). The CDR3 runs 18 residues. Trimming removed 0 bases at V and 3 bases at J, with 20 bases between. Germline CDR1 is LGHDT and CDR2 is YNNKEL (reference sequence).

This clonotype was picked up many times. The chain is built from TRBV3-1 and TRBJ2-6; perhaps TRBD2 as D (7 bases). The germline gives CDR1 LGHDT, CDR2 YNNKEL (reference sequence). CDR3 length: 19 residues. The ends were cut back, 2 bases at V and 0 bases at J, with 17 bases in the middle. The CDR3 region is CASSQNIGGGNSGANVLTF. The CDR3 coding sequence is TGTGCCAGCAGCCAAAACATCGGCGGGGGCAACTCTGGGGCCAACGTCCTGACTTTC.